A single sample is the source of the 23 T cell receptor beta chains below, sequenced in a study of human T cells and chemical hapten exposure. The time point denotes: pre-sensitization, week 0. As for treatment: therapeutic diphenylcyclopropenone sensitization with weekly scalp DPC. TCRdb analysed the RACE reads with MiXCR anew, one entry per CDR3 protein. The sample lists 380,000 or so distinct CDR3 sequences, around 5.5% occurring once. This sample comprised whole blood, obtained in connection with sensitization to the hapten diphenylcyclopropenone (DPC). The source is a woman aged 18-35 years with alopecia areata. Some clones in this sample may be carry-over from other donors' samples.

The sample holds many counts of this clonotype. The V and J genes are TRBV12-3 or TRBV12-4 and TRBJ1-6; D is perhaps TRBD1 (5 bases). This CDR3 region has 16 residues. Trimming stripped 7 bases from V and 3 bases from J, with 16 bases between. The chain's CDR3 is CASTVLSRDYNSPLHF. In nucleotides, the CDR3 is TGTGCCAGCACCGTTTTGAGCAGGGACTATAATTCACCCCTCCACTTT.

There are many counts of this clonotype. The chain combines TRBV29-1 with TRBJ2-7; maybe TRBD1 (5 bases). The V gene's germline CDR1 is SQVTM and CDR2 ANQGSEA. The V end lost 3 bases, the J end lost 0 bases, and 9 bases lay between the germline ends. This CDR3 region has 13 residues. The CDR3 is CSVETDPSYEQYF. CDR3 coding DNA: TGCAGCGTTGAGACAGACCCCTCCTACGAGCAGTACTTC.

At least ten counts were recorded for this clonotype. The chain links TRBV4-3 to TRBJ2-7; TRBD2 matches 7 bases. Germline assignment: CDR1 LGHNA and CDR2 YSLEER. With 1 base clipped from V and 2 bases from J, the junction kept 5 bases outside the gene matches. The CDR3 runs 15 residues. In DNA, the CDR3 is TGCGCCAGCAGCCAAGCGGCGGGGGAGACCTACGAGCAGTACTTC. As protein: CASSQAAGETYEQYF.

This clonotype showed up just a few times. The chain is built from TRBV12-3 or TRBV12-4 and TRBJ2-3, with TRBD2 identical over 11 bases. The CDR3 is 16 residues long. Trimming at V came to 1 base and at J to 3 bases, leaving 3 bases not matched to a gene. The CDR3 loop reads CASSLDSGGGTDTQYF. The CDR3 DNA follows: TGTGCCAGCAGTTTAGATAGCGGGGGGGGTACAGATACGCAGTATTTT.

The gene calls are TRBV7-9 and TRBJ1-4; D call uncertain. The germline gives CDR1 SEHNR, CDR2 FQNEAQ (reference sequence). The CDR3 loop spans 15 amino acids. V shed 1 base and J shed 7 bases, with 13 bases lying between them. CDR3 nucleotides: TGTGCCAGCAGCTTAGTTACCCAGCTGACTGAAAAACTGTTTTTT. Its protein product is CASSLVTQLTEKLFF.

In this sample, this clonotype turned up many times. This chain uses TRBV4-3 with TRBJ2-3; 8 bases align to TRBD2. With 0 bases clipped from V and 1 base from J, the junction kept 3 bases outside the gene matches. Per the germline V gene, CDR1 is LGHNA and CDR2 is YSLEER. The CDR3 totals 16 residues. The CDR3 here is CASSQDYSGGTDTQYF. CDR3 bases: TGCGCCAGCAGCCAAGATTATAGCGGGGGCACAGATACGCAGTATTTT.

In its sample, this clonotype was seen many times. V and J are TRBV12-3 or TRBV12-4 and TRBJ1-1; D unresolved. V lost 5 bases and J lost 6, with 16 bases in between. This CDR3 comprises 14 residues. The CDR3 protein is CASSPLSGASEAFF. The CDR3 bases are TGTGCCAGCAGTCCCCTGAGTGGAGCCTCTGAAGCTTTCTTT.

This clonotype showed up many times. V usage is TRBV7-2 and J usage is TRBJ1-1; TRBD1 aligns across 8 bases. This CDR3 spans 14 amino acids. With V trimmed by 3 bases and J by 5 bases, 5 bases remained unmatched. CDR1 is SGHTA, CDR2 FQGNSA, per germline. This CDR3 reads CASSFQGAGTEAFF. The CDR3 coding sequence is TGTGCCAGCAGCTTTCAGGGGGCAGGAACTGAAGCTTTCTTT.

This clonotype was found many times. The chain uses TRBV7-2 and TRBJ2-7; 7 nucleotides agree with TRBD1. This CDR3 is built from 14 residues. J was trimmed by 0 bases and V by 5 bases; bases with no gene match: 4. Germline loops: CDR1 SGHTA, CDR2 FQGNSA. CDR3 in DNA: TGTGCCAGCAGCCGTCGGGACAGCTCCTACGAGCAGTACTTC. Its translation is CASSRRDSSYEQYF.

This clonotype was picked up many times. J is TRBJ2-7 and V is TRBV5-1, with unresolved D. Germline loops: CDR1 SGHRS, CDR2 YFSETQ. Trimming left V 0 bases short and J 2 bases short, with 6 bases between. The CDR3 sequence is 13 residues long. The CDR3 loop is CASSLGEAYEQYF. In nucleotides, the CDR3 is TGCGCCAGCAGCTTGGGTGAGGCCTACGAGCAGTACTTC.

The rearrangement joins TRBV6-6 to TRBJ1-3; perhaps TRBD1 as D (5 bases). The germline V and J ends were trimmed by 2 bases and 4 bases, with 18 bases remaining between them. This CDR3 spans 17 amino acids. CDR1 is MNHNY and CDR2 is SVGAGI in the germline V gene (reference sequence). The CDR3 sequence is CASSYQIRAGPGNTIYF. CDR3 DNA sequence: TGTGCCAGCAGTTACCAGATTCGGGCAGGGCCAGGAAACACCATATATTTT.

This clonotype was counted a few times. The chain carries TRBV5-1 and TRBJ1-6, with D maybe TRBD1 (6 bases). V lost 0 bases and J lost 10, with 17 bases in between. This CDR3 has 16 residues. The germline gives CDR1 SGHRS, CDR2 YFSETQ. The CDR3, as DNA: TGCGCCAGCAGCTTGGAAGTAGGGCTAGGGGGATCACCCCTCCACTTT. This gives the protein CASSLEVGLGGSPLHF.

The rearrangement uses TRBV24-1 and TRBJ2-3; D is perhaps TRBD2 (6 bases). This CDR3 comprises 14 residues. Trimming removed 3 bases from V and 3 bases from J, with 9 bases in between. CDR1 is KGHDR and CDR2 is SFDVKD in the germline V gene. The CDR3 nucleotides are TGTGCCACCAGTGATGAAGCGGGTACAGATACGCAGTATTTT. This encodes CATSDEAGTDTQYF.

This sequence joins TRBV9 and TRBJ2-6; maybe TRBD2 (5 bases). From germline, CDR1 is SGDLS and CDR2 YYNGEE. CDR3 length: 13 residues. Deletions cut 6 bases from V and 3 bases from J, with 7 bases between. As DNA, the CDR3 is TGTGCCAGCAAGCGGTTTGGGGCCAACGTCCTGACTTTC. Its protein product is CASKRFGANVLTF.

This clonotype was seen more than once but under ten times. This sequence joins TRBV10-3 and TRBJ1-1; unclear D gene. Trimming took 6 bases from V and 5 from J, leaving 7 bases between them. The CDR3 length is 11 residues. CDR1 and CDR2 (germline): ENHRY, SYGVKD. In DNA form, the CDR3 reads TGTGCCATCAGCTCGGGTACTGAAGCTTTCTTT. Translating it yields CAISSGTEAFF.

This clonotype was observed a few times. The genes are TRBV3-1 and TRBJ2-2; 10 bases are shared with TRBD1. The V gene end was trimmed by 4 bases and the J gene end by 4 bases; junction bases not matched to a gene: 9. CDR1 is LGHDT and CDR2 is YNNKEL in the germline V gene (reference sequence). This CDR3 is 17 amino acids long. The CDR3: CASSLRDRGRVTGELFF. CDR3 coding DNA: TGTGCCAGCAGCCTGCGTGACAGGGGGCGAGTCACCGGGGAGCTGTTTTTT.

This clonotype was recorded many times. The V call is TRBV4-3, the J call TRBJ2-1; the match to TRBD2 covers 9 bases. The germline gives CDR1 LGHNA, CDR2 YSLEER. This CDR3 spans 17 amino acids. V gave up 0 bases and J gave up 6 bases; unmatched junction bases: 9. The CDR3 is CASSQERPSGASNEQFF. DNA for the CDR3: TGCGCCAGCAGCCAAGAGAGGCCTAGCGGGGCCAGCAATGAGCAGTTCTTC.

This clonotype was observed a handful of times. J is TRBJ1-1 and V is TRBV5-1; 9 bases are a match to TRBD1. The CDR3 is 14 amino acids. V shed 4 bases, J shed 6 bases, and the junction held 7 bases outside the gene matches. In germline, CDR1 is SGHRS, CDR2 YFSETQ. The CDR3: CASSAPGTGPEAFF. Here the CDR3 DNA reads TGCGCCAGCAGCGCGCCCGGGACAGGGCCTGAAGCTTTCTTT. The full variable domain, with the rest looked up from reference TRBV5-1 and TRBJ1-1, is KAGVTQTPRYLIKTRGQQVTLSCSPISGHRSVSWYQQTPGQGLQFLFEYFSETQRNKGNFPGRFSGRQFSNSRSEMNVSTLELGDSALYLCASSAPGTGPEAFFGQGTRLTVV.

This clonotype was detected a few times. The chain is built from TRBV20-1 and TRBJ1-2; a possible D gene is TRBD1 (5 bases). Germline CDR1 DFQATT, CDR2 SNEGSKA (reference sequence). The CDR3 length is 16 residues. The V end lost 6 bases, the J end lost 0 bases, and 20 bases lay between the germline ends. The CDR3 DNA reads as TGCAGTGCCAACCCCTCCATCGGGGGTGCTAACTATGGCTACACCTTC. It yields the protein CSANPSIGGANYGYTF.

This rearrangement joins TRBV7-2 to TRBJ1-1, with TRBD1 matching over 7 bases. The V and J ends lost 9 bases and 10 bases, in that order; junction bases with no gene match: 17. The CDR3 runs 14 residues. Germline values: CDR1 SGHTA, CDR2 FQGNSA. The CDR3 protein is CASRPTRGDSGAFF. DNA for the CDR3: TGTGCCAGTAGACCGACGAGGGGGGACAGTGGAGCTTTCTTT. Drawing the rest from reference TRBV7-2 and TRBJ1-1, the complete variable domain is GAGVSQSPSNKVTEKGKDVELRCDPISGHTALYWYRQSLGQGLEFLIYFQGNSAPDKSGLPSDRFSAERTGGSVSTLTIQRTQQEDSAVYLCASRPTRGDSGAFFGQGTRLTVV.

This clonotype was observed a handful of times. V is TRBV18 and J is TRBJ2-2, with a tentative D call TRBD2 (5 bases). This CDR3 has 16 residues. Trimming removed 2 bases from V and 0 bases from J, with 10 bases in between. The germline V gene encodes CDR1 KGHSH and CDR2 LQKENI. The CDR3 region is CASSPALSANTGELFF. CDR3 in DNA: TGTGCCAGCTCACCAGCCCTTAGCGCGAACACCGGGGAGCTGTTTTTT. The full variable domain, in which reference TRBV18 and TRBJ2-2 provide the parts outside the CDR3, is NAGVMQNPRHLVRRRGQEARLRCSPMKGHSHVYWYRQLPEEGLKFMVYLQKENIIDESGMPKERFSAEFPKEGPSILRIQQVVRGDSAAYFCASSPALSANTGELFFGEGSRLTVL.

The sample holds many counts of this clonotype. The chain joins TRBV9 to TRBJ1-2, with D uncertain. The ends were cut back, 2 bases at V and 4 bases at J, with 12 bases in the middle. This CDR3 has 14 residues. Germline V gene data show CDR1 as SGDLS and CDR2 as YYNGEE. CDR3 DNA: TGTGCCAGCAGCGTGTCCCTAGCGTCCTATGGCTACACCTTC. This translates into CASSVSLASYGYTF.

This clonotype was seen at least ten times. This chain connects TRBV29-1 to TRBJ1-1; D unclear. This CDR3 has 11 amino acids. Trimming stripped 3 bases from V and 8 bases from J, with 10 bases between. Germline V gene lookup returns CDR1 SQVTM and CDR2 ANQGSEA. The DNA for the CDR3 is TGCAGCGTTGAGGTCAGTTGGGAAGCTTTCTTT. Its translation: CSVEVSWEAFF.